The 3 T cell receptor beta chains reported below all come from one sample, sequenced in a study of human T cells and chemical hapten exposure. The sample's time point: pre-sensitization, week 0. As to treatment: therapeutic diphenylcyclopropenone sensitization with weekly scalp DPC. TCRdb called the RACE reads again in MiXCR, with one record for every CDR3 protein. The sample shows around 260,000 distinct CDR3 sequences, about 9% of them seen only once. This sample comprised whole blood, obtained in connection with sensitization to the hapten diphenylcyclopropenone (DPC). The receptor set was obtained from a woman aged 40 to 50 with alopecia areata. Some clones in this sample may be carry-over from other donors' samples.

The chain is built from TRBV5-1 and TRBJ2-1, with D tentatively TRBD2 (5 bases). The CDR3 covers 14 residues. The germline V gene has CDR1 SGHRS and CDR2 YFSETQ. V was shortened by 5 bases and J by 1 base, with 10 bases between the two germline ends. CDR3 in amino acids: CASRKGESYNEQFF. The DNA of the CDR3 is TGCGCCAGCAGGAAGGGAGAGTCCTACAATGAGCAGTTCTTC.

This clonotype was observed a handful of times. CDR3 loop: CASNPRPGLAGRETQYF. CDR3 DNA: TGTGCCAGCAACCCTCGACCGGGACTAGCGGGAAGAGAGACCCAGTACTTC. The rearrangement joins TRBV6-1 to TRBJ2-5; 13 nucleotides align to TRBD2. J was trimmed by 4 bases and V by 7 bases; bases with no gene match: 12. This CDR3 has 17 amino acids. From germline, CDR1 is MNHNS and CDR2 SASEGT.

The J gene is TRBJ2-2, the V gene TRBV13; the D is unclear. This CDR3 region has 13 residues. The V and J ends lost 0 bases and 6 bases respectively, with 5 bases between them. The germline V gene encodes CDR1 PRHDT and CDR2 FYEKMQ (reference sequence). DNA for the CDR3: TGTGCCAGCAGCTTAGGCCTATCCGGGGAGCTGTTTTTT. This sequence encodes CASSLGLSGELFF.